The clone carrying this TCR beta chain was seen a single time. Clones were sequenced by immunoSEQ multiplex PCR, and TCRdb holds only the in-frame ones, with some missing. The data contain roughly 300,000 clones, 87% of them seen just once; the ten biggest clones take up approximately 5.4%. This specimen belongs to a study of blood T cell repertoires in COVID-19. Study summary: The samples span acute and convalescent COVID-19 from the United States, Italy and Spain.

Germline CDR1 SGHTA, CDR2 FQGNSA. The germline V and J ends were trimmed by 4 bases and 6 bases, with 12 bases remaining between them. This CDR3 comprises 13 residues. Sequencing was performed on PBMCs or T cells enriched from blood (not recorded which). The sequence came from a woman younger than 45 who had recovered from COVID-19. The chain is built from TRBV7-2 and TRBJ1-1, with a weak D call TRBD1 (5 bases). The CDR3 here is CASSSRVGAEAFF. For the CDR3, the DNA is TGTGCCAGCAGCTCCAGGGTGGGTGCTGAAGCTTTCTTT.